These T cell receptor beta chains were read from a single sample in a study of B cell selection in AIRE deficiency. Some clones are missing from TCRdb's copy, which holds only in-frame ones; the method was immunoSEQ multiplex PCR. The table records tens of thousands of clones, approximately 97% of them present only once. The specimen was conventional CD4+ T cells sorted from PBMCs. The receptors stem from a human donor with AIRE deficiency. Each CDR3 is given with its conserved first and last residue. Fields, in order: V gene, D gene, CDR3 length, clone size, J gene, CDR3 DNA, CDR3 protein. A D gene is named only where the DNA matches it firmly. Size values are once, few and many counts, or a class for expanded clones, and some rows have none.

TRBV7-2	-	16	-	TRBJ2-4	TGTGCCAGCAGCCAGCGGGACAGTCTAGCCAAAAACATTCAGTACTTC	CASSQRDSLAKNIQYF
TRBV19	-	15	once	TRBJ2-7	TGTGCCAGCGCCCTCGCAGGGGACCCAACGTACGGGCAGTACTTC	CASALAGDPTYGQYF
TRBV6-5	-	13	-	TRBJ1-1	TGTGCCAGCAGCCGAGGGGCGGACTATGAAGCTTTCTTT	CASSRGADYEAFF
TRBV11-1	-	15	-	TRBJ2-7	TGTGCCAGCAGCCGGGCGACTACCATTACCTACGAGCAGTACTTC	CASSRATTITYEQYF
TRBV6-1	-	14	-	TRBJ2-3	TGTGCCAGCAGGGCCGACAGGTGGGCAGATACGCAGTATTTT	CASRADRWADTQYF
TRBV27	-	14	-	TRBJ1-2	TGTGCCAGCAGTAAGAAGGTTGCTAACTATGGCTACACCTTC	CASSKKVANYGYTF
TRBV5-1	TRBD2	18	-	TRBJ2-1	TGCGCCAGCAGCCGGGGACTAGCGGGAGGGCCCTCCTACAATGAGCAGTTCTTC	CASSRGLAGGPSYNEQFF
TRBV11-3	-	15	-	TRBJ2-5	TGTGCCAGCAGCTTAGGCGCGGCACCACAAGAGACCCAGTACTTC	CASSLGAAPQETQYF
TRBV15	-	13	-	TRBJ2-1	TGTGCCACCAGCAGAGGGTCTGACAATGAGCAGTTCTTC	CATSRGSDNEQFF
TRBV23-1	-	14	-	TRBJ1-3	TGCGCCAGCAGCCTCGACAGGTCTGGAAACACCATATATTTT	CASSLDRSGNTIYF
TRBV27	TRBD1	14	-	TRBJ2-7	TGTGCCAGCAGTGGGGACAGGGGGCTGAACGAGCAGTACTTC	CASSGDRGLNEQYF
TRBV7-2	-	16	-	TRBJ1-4	TGTGCCAGCAGCCAGCGAGCCAGGGCTACTAATGAAAAACTGTTTTTT	CASSQRARATNEKLFF